This TCR beta chain was sequenced in a study of T cells after yellow fever vaccination. Whole-study results and caveats: Abundant clonotypes from the bulk population could have been carried over as contaminants into FACS-sorted repertoires.

Production of TCR cDNA was by 5'RACE template switching, which also added a universal primer site and UMIs. A single record per CDR3 protein comes from TCRdb applying MiXCR to the 5' RACE reads. The sample holds some 350,000 distinct CDR3 sequences; around 6.4% are singletons and the top ten take approximately 15%. This CDR3 region has 11 residues. Looked up from germline, CDR1 is SQVTM and CDR2 is ANQGSEA. The V end was cut by 8 bases, the J end by 6 bases, with 12 bases between. This clonotype appeared a few times. Its antigen is still unknown. This sample comprised PBMCs, obtained 5 days after the yellow fever booster vaccination. The receptor was isolated from a man younger than 45 who received the YFV17D yellow fever vaccine. V usage is TRBV29-1 and J usage is TRBJ2-3; the D is unclear. CDR3 residues: CSPKEGDTQYF. CDR3 coding DNA: TGCAGCCCGAAGGAAGGGGATACGCAGTATTTT.